This entry features one TCR beta chain sequence. CDR3 size: 16 residues. The trim removed 2 bases at V and 8 bases at J, leaving 7 bases unmatched. Germline CDR1 and CDR2: KGHSH and LQKENI. Time point specified: pretreatment peripheral blood. Patients were diagnosed with urothelial carcinoma, either locally advanced or metastatic. There were between 1 and 8 samples from each patient, taken pretreatment and on-treatment. These data originate in a study of PD-L1 blockade in urothelial cancer. Study in general: Bladder-origin urothelial cancer in males covered most of the roughly 29 patients.

The data were produced by immunoSEQ multiplex PCR, yet TCRdb's version contains in-frame clones alone and is incomplete. The data show just under 65,000 clones, roughly four fifths seen once. The chain joins TRBV18 to TRBJ2-1, with 12 nucleotides matching TRBD2. This receptor was taken from a man in his sixties or seventies with urothelial cancer. This specimen was PBMCs, taken around atezolizumab (anti-PD-L1) treatment. CDR3 protein: CASSPGLAGPSYEQFF. Written as DNA, the CDR3 is TGTGCCAGCTCACCAGGACTAGCGGGACCCTCATATGAGCAGTTCTTC.